This T cell receptor beta chain is from a study of beta chain features in type 1 diabetes. Donors underwent one heparinised blood draw, around 100 mL on average. Staining for CD45RO/CCR7/CD25/CD127/CD95/CD27 allowed sorting of CD4+ naive, central memory, regulatory and stem cell-like memory cells. CDR3 size: 15 residues. The V end lost 3 bases, the J end lost 4 bases, and 13 bases lay between the germline ends. Germline values: CDR1 SEHNR, CDR2 FQNEAQ (reference sequence). The sequenced template was cDNA made from the entire isolated RNA. This table comes from immunoSEQ multiplex PCR, and its TCRdb copy is limited to in-frame clones, with some not included. The sample records about 59,000 clones, around three fifths being singletons. This clone appeared many times.

V and J are TRBV7-9 and TRBJ1-5; perhaps TRBD1 as D (5 bases). The clonotype was recovered from a young woman in good health. The sequenced sample consisted of Tregs from blood. DNA of the CDR3: TGTGCCAGCAGCTTTACAGGTTTGGGGAATCAGCCCCAGCATTTT. This encodes CASSFTGLGNQPQHF.